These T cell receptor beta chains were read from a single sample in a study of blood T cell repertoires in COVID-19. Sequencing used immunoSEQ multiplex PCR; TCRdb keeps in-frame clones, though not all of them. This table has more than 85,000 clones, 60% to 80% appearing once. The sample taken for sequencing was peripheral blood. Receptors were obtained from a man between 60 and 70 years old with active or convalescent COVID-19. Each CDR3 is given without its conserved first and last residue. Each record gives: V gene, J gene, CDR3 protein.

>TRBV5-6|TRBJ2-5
ASSSTVSKTQY
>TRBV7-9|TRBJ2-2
ASSLEDGNTGELF
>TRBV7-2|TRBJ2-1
ASSLARTSGSIEQF
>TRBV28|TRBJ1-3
ASSPQGNTIY
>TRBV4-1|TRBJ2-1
ASSQDSGRDEQF
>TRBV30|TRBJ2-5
AWARGRETQY
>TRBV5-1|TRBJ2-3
ASSPGQITSTDTQY
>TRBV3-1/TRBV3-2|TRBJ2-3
ASSQAAGGITDTQY
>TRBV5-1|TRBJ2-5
ASSLRGEAKETQY
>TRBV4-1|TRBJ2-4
ASSQGLGQPGPLAKNIQY
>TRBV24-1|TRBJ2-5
ATSDPGTGGVTQY
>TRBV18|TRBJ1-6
ASSPDRRNSPLH
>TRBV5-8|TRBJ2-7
ASSLGDLSYEQY
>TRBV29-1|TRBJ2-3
SVPLASDTQY
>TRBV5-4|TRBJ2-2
ATSWVGGNTGELF
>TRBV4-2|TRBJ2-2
ASSQDLGVRTGTGELF
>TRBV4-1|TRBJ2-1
ASSTNPTSGEQF
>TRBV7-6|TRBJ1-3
ASSFDRGNTIY
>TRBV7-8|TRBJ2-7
ASSPRQTLYEQY
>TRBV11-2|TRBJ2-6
ASSLGTSGSPGANVLT
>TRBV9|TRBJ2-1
ASSAGGQGRMNEQF
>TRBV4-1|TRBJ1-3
ASSQGTVRGNTIY
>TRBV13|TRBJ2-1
ASSFPTGNRYNEQF
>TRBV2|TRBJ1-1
ASSRDRDLNTEAF
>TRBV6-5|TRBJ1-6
ASRAQGAESPLH
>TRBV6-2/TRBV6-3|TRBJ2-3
ASSSYPGTSGNWATDTQY
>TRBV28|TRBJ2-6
ASKVAGLSGANVLT
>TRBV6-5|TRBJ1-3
ASSLDSSSGNTIY
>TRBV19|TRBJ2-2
ASRQVGNTGELF
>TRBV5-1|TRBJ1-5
ASSLGPGANQPQH
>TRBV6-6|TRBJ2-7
ASSQRDRANEQY
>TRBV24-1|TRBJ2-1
ATSQLAGNEQF
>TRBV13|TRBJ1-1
ASSLDLGKVNTEAF
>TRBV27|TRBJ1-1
ASGKQGEEAF
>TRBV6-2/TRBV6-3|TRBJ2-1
ASSRRRAEGEQF
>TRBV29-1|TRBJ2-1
SVSQRYNEQF
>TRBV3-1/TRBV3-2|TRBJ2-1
ASSQMTSGLSPFF
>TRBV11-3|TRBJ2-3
ASSRGADTQY
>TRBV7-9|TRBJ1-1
ASSSSTGPVAEAF
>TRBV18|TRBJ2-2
ASSPGQSTGELF
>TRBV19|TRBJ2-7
ASKSRRSSYEQY
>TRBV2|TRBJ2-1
ASSEGGNNEQF
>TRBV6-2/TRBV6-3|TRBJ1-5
ASSYEQYSNQPQH
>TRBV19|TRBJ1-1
ASSYFTGETEAF
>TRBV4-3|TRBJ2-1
ASSRTGTSNNEQF
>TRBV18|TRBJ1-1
ASSPVSPGEVNTEAF
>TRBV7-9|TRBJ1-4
ASSSQGGNEKLF
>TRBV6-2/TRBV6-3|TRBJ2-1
ASSYSSSLHIEQF
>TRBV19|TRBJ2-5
ASSGRAGTSGRGRRETQY
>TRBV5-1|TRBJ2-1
ASSLDGNEQF
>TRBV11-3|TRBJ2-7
ASSNERARPYEQY
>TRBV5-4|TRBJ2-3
ASSSATLAGEDTQY